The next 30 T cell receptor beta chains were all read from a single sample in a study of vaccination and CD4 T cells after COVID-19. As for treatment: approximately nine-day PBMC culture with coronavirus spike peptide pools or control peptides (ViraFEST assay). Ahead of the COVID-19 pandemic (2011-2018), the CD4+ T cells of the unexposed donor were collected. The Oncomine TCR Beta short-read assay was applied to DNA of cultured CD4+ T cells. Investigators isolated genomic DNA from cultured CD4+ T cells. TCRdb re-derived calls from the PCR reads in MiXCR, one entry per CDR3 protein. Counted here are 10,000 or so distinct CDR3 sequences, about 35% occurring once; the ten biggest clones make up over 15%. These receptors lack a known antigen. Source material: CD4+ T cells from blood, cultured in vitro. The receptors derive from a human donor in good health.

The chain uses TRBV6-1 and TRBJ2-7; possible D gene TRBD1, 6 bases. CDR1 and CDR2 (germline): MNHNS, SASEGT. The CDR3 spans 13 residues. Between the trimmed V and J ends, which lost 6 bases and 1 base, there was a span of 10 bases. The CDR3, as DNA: TGTGCCAGCAGGCGGACAGCATCCTACGAGCAGTACTTC. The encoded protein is CASRRTASYEQYF.

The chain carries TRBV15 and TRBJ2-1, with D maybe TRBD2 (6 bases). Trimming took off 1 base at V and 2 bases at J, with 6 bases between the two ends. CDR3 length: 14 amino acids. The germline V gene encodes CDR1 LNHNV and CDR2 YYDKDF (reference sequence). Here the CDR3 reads CATSRAGAYNEQFF. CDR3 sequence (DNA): TGTGCCACCAGCAGAGCGGGAGCCTACAATGAGCAGTTCTTC.

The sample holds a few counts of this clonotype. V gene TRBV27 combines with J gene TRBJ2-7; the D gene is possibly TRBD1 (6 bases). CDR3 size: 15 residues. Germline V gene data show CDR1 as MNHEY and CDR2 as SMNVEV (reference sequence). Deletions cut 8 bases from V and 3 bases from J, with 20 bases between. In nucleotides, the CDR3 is TGTGCCAGCTCAAACTCCGGGACATATAACTACGAGCAGTACTTC. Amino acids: CASSNSGTYNYEQYF.

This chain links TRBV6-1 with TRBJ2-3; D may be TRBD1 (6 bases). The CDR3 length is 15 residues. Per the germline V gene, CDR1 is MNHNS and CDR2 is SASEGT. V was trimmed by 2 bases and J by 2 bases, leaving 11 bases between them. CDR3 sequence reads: CASSEMTGFTDTQYF. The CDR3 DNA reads TGTGCCAGCAGTGAAATGACAGGTTTCACAGATACGCAGTATTTT.

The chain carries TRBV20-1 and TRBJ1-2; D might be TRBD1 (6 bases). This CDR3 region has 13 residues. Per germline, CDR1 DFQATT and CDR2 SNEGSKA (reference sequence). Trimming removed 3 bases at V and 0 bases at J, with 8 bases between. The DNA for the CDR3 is TGCAGTGCTAGGGCAGGGGCTAACTATGGCTACACCTTC. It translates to CSARAGANYGYTF.

The CDR3 region is CASSLGRVQAFF. CDR3 in DNA: TGTGCCAGCAGCTTAGGAAGGGTCCAAGCTTTCTTT. The genes are TRBV7-2 and TRBJ1-1; D unclear. V was pared by 1 base and J by 9 bases, with 9 bases between. Looked up from germline, CDR1 is SGHTA and CDR2 is FQGNSA. CDR3 size: 12 residues.

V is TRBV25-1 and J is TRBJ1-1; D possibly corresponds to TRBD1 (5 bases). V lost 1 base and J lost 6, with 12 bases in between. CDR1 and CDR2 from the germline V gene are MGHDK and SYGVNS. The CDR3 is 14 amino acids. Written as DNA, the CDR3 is TGTGCCAGCAGTGAATCGGGGGTTTTGGCTGAAGCTTTCTTT. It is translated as CASSESGVLAEAFF.

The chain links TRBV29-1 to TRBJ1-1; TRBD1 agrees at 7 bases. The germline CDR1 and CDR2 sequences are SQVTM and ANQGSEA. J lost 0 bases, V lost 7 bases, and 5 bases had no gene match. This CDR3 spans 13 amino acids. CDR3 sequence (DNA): TGCAGCGCTCTGACAGGGATGAACACTGAAGCTTTCTTT. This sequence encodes CSALTGMNTEAFF.

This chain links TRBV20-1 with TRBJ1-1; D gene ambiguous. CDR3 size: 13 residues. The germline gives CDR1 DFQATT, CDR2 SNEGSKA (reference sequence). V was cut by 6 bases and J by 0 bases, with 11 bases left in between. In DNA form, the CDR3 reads TGCAGTGCCACGAGGGATTTGAACACTGAAGCTTTCTTT. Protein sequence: CSATRDLNTEAFF.

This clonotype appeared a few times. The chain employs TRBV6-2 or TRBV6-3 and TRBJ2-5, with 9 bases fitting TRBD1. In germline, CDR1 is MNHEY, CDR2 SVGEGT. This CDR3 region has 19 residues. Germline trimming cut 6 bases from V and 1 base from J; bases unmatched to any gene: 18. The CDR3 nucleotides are TGTGCCAGCAGACTTAGGGGGCAAACAGGGGGCGAAGGCCAAGAGACCCAGTACTTC. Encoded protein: CASRLRGQTGGEGQETQYF.

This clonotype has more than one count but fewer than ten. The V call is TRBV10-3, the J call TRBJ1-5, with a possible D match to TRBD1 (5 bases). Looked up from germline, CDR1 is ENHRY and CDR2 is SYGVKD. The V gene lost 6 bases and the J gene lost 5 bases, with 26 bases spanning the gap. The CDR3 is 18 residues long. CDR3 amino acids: CAIRDIGGGSLIDQPQHF. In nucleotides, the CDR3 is TGTGCCATCAGAGATATCGGCGGGGGGTCCTTGATCGATCAGCCCCAGCATTTT.

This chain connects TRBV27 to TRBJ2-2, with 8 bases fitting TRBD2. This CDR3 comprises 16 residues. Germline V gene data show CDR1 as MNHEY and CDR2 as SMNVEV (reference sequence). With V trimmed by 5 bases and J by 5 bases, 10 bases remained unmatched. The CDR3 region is CASSHWTGGGTGELFF. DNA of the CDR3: TGTGCCAGCAGTCACTGGACTGGCGGGGGGACCGGGGAGCTGTTTTTT.

In DNA form, the CDR3 reads TGTGCCAGCCGAGTGTACCCAGGGACCGACGATACGCAGTATTTT. It yields the protein CASRVYPGTDDTQYF. V gene TRBV6-1 combines with J gene TRBJ2-3; D may match TRBD1 or TRBD2 (5 bases each). The CDR3 spans 15 residues. The germline V and J ends were trimmed by 8 bases and 6 bases, with 21 bases remaining between them. CDR1 and CDR2 (germline): MNHNS, SASEGT.

As DNA, the CDR3 is TGTGCCAGCAGCACCAGACAGGGAGTAAACGGCTACACCTTC. It specifies CASSTRQGVNGYTF. The J gene is TRBJ1-2, the V gene TRBV7-2, with 7 bases aligning to TRBD1. The CDR3 has 14 amino acids. J lost 8 bases, V lost 5 bases, and 11 bases had no gene match. Germline CDR1 is SGHTA and CDR2 is FQGNSA. Supplemented by reference TRBV7-2 and TRBJ1-2, the full variable domain reads GAGVSQSPSNKVTEKGKDVELRCDPISGHTALYWYRQSLGQGLEFLIYFQGNSAPDKSGLPSDRFSAERTGGSVSTLTIQRTQQEDSAVYLCASSTRQGVNGYTFGSGTRLTVV.

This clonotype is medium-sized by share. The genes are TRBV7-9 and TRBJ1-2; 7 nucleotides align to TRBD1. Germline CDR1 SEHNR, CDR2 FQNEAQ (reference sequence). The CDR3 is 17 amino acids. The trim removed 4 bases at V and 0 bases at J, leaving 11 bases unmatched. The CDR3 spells CASSSIITGDPNYGYTF. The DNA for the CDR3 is TGTGCCAGCAGCTCCATAATAACAGGGGATCCTAACTATGGCTACACCTTC.

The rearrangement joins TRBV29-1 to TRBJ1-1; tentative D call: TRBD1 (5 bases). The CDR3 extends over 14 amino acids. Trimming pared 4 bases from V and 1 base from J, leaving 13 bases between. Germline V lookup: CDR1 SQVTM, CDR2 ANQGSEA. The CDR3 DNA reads TGCAGCGTTGTCAGGGCCCCACCGAACACTGAAGCTTTCTTT. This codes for CSVVRAPPNTEAFF.

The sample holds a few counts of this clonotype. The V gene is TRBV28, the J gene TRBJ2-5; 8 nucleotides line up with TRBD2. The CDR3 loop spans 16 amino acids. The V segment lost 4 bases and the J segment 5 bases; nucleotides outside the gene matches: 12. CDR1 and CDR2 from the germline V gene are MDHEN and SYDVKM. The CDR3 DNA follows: TGTGCCAGCAGTTCGTCCGACCCTAGCGGGCGGGAGACCCAGTACTTC. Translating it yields CASSSSDPSGRETQYF.

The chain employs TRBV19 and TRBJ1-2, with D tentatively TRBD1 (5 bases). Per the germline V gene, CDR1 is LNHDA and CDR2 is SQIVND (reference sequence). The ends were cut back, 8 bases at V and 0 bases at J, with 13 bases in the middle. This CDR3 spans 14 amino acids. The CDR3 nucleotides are TGTGCCAGTGCGACCGGGACTGCTAACTATGGCTACACCTTC. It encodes CASATGTANYGYTF.

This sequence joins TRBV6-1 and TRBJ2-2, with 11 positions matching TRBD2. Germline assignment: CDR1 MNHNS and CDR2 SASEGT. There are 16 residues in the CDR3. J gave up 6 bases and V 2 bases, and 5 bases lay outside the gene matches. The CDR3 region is CASSERASGRSGELFF. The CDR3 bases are TGTGCCAGCAGTGAAAGGGCTAGCGGGAGGTCCGGGGAGCTGTTTTTT.

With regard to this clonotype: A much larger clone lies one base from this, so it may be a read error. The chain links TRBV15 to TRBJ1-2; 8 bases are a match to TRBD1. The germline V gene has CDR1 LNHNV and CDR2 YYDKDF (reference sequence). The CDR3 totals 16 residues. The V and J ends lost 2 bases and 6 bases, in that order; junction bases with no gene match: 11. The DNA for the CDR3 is TGTGCCACCAGCAGATCTTCGCGGACAGGGAACCATGGCTACACCTTC. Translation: CATSRSSRTGNHGYTF.

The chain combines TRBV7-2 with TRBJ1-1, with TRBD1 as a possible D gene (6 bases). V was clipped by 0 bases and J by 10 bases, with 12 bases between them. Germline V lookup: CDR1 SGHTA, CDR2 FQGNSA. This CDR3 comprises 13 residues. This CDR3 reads CASSLARRGPAFF. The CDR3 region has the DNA TGTGCCAGCAGCTTAGCGCGTCGGGGGCCAGCTTTCTTT.

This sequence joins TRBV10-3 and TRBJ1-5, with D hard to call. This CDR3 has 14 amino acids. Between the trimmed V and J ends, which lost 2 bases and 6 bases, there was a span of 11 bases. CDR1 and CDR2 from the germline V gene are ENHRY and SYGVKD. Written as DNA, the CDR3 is TGTGCCATCAGTGAGGACGGGGAGCCTCAGCCCCAGCATTTT. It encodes CAISEDGEPQPQHF.

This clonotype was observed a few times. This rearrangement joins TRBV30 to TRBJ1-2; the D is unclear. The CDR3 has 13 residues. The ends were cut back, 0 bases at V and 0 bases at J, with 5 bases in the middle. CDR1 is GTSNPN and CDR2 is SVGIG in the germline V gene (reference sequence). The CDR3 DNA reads TGTGCCTGGAGTGTACGAGCTAACTATGGCTACACCTTC. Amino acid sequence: CAWSVRANYGYTF. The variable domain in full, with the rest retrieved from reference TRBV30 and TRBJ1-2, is SQTIHQWPATLVQPVGSPLSLECTVEGTSNPNLYWYRQAAGRGLQLLFYSVGIGQISSEVPQNLSASRPQDRQFILSSKKLLLSDSGFYLCAWSVRANYGYTFGSGTRLTVV.

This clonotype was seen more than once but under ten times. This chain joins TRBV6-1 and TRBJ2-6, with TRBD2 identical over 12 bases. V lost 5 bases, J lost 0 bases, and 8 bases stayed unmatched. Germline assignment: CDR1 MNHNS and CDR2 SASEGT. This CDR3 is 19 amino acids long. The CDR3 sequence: CASSNVGLAGYSGANVLTF. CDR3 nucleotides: TGTGCCAGCAGTAATGTCGGACTAGCGGGGTACTCTGGGGCCAACGTCCTGACTTTC.

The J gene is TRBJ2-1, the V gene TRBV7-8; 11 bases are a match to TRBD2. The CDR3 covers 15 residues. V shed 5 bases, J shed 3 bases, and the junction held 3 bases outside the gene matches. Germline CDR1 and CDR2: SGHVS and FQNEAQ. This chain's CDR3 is CASSQLAGVYNEQFF. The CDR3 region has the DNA TGTGCCAGCAGCCAACTAGCGGGGGTCTACAATGAGCAGTTCTTC.

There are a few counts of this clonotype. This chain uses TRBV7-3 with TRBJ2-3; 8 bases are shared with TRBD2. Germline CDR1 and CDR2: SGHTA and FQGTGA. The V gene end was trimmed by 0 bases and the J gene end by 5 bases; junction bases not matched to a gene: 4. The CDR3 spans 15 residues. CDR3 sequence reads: CASSLTAGGLDTQYF. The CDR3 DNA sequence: TGTGCCAGCAGCTTAACGGCGGGAGGTTTAGATACGCAGTATTTT.

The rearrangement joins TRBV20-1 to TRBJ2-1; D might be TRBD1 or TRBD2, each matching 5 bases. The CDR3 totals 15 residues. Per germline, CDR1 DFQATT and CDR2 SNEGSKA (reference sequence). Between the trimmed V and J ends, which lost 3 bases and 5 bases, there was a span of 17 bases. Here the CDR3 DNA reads TGCAGTGCTAGCAACTTACGGGACCATAACAATGAGCAGTTCTTC. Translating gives CSASNLRDHNNEQFF.

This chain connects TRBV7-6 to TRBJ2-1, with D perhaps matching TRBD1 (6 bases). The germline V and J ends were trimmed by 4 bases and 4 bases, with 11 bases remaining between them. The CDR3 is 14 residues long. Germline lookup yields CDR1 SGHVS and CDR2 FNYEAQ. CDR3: CASSSLQGYNEQFF. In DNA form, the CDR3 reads TGTGCCAGCAGCTCCCTCCAGGGGTACAATGAGCAGTTCTTC.

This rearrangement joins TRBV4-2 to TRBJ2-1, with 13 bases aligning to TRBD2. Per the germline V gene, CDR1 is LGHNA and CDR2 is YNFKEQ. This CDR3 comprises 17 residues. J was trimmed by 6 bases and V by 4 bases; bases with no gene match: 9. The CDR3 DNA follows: TGTGCCAGCAGCCCTCCTAGGAGACTAGCGGGAGGCAATGAGCAGTTCTTC. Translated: CASSPPRRLAGGNEQFF.

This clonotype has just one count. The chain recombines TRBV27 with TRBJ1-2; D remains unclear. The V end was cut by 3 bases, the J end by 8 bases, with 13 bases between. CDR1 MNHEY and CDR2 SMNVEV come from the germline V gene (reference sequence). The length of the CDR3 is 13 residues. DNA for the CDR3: TGTGCCAGCAGTTTCCGTGATTTGGAGGGCTACACCTTC. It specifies CASSFRDLEGYTF.